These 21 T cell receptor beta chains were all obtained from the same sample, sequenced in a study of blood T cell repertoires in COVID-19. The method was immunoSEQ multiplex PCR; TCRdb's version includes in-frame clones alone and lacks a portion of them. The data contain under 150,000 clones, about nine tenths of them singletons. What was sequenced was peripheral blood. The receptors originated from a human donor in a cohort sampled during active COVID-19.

The DNA of the CDR3 is TGTGCCAGTAGTACCCTGACAGGGGCTGGAAACACCATATATTTT. Its translation is CASSTLTGAGNTIYF. This sequence joins TRBV19 and TRBJ1-3, with 8 bases that match TRBD1. From germline, CDR1 is LNHDA and CDR2 SQIVND (reference sequence). The CDR3 extends over 15 amino acids. Unmatched junction bases numbered 4, after V lost 4 bases and J lost 2 bases.

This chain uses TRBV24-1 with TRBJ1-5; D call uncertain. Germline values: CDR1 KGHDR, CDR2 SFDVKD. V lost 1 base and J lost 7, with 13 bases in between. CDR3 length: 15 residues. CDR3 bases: TGTGCCACCAGTGATTTTCGTGGGCGAAAACAGCCCCAGCATTTT. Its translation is CATSDFRGRKQPQHF.

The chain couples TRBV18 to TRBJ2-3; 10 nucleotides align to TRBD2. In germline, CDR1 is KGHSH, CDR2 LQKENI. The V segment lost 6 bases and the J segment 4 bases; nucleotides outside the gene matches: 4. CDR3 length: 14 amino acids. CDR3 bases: TGTGCCAGCTCTCAAGCGGGGGGGCCAGATACGCAGTATTTT. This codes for CASSQAGGPDTQYF.

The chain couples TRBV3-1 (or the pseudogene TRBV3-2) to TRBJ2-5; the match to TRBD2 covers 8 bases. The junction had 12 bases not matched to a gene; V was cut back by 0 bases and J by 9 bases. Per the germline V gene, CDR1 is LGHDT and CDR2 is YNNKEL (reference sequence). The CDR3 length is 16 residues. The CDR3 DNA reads TGTGCCAGCAGCCAAGAACAAACTAGCGGAAAAGGGGCCCAGTACTTC. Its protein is CASSQEQTSGKGAQYF.

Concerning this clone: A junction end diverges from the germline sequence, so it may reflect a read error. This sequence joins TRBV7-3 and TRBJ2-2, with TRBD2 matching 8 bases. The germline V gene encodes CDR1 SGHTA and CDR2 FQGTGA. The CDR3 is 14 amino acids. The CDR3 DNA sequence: TGTGCCAGCAGCCTAACTAGCGGAACCGGGGAGCTGTTTTTT. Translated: CASSLTSGTGELFF.

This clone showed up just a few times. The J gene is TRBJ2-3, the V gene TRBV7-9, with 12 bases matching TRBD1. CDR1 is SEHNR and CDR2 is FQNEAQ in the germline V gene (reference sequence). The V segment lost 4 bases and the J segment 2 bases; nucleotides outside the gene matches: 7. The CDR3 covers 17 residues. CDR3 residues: CASSSSLGQGATDTQYF. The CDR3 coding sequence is TGTGCCAGCAGCTCCTCCTTGGGACAGGGGGCCACAGATACGCAGTATTTT. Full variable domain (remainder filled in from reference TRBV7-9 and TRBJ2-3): DTGVSQNPRHKITKRGQNVTFRCDPISEHNRLYWYRQTLGQGPEFLTYFQNEAQLEKSRLLSDRFSAERPKGSFSTLEIQRTEQGDSAMYLCASSSSLGQGATDTQYFGPGTRLTVL.

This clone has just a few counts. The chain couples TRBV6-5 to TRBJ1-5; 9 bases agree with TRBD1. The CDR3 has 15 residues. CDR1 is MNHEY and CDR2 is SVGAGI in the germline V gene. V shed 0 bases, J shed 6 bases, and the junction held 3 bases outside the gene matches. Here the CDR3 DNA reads TGTGCCAGCAGTTACTCGGGACAGGGTACTCAGCCCCAGCATTTT. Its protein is CASSYSGQGTQPQHF.

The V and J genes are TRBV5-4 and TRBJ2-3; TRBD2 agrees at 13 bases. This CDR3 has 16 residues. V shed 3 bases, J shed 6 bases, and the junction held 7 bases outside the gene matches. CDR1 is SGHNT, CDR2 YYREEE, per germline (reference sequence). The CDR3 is CASSSFTSGGADTQYF. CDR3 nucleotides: TGTGCCAGCAGCTCTTTTACTAGCGGGGGGGCCGATACGCAGTATTTT.

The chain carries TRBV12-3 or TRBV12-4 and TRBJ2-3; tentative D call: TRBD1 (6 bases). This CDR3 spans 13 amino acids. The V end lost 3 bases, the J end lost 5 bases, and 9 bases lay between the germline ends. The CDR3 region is CASSFQGLDTQYF. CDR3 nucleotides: TGTGCCAGCAGTTTCCAGGGGTTAGATACGCAGTATTTT.

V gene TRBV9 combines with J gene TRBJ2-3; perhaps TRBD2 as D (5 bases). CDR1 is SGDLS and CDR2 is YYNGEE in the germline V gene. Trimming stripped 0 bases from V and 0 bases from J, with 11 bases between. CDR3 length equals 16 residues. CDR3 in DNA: TGTGCCAGCAGCGTAGTTGGACTGGCTAGCACAGATACGCAGTATTTT. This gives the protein CASSVVGLASTDTQYF.

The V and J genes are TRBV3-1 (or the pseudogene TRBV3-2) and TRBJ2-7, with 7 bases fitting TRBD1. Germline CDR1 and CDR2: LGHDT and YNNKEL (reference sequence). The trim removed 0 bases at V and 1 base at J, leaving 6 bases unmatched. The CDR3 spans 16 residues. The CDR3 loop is CASSQDRYRGSYEQYF. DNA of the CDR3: TGTGCCAGCAGCCAAGATCGGTACAGGGGTTCCTACGAGCAGTACTTC.

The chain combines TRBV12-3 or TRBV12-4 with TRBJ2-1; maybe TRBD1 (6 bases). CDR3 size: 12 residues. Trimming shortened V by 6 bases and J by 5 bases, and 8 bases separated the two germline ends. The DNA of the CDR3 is TGTGCCAGCAGGACAGGCCACAATGAGCAGTTCTTC. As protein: CASRTGHNEQFF.

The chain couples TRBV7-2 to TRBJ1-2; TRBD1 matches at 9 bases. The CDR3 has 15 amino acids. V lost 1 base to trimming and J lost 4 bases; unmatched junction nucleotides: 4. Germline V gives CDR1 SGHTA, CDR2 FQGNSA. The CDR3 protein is CASSLDPGQGYGYTF. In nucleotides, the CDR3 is TGTGCCAGCAGCTTAGATCCGGGACAGGGCTATGGCTACACCTTC.

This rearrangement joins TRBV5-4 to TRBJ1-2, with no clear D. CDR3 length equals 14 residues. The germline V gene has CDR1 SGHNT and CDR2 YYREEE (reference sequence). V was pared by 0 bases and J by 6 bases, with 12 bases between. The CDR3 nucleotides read TGTGCCAGCAGCTTGGGTTCCAGGCACGATGGCTACACCTTC. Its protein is CASSLGSRHDGYTF.

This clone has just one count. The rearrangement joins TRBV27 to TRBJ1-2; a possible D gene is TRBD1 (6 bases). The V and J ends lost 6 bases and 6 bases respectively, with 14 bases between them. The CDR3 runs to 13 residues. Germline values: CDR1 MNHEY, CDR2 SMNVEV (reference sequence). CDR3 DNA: TGTGCCAGCAGCCTGGGGGGGGCTGATGGCTACACCTTC. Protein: CASSLGGADGYTF.

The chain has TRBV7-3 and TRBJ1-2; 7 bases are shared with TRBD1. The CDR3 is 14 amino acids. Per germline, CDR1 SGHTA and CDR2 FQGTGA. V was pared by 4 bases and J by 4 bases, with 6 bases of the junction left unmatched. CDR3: CASSSGQRTYGYTF. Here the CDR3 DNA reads TGTGCCAGCAGCTCGGGACAGCGGACCTATGGCTACACCTTC.

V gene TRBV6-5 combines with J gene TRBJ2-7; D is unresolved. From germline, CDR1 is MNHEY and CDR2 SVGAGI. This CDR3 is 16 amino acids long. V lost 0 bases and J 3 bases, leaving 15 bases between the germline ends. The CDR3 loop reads CASSYSFRWKSYEQYF. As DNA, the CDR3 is TGTGCCAGCAGTTACTCATTCAGGTGGAAGAGCTACGAGCAGTACTTC.

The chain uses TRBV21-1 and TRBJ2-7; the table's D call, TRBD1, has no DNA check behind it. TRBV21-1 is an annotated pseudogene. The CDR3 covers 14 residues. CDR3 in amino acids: CASRSGTGGGEQYF. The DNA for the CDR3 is TGTGCCAGCAGATCCGGGACAGGCGGGGGCGAGCAGTACTTC.

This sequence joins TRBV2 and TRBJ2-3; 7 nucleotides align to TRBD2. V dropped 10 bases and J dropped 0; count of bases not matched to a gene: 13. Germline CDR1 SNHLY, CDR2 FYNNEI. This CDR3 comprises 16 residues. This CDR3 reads CATSRGIAGSTDTQYF. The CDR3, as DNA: TGTGCCACTTCCCGGGGTATAGCGGGTAGCACAGATACGCAGTATTTT.

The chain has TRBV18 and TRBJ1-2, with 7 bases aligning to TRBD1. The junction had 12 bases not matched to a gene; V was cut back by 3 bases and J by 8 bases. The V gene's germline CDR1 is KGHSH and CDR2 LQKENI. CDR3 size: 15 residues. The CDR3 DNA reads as TGTGCCAGCTCACCTCGGACAGGACCGGGGGAAGGCTACACCTTC. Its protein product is CASSPRTGPGEGYTF.

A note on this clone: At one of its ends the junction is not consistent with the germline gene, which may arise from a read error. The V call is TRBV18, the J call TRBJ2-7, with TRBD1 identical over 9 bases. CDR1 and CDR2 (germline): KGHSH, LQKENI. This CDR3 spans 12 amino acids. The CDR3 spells CASSLDGTGLLF. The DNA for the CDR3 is TGTGCCAGCTCACTTGACGGGACAGGGTTGCTCTTC.